This TCR beta chain appears in the sequencing data of a study of breast tumors, draining lymph nodes, adjacent tissues. Study-wide results and caveats: Compared with lymph nodes, tumors were less diverse; compared with nontumor tissue, more. Data fit most tumor T cells coming from lymph node, expanding in tumor. Luminal-like breast cancer showed significantly higher tumor–nontumor repertoire similarity than basal-like.

CDR1 and CDR2 (germline): PRHDT, FYEKMQ (reference sequence). CDR3 length: 16 residues. Unmatched junction bases numbered 10, after V lost 6 bases and J lost 2 bases. TCRdb called the multiplex PCR reads again in MiXCR, with one record for every CDR3 protein. The data contain some 52,000 distinct CDR3 sequences, around 45% of them seen just once; the ten biggest clones take up about 10%. This clonotype has at least ten counts. The antigen is unknown. The genes are TRBV13 and TRBJ2-3, with 8 bases aligning to TRBD2. The clonotype originates from a female donor with breast cancer. Some clones in this sample may be carry-over from other donors' samples. The source material was breast tumor tissue. The CDR3 reads CASRSMTSANTDTQYF. The CDR3 DNA reads TGTGCCAGCAGATCAATGACTAGCGCCAACACAGATACGCAGTATTTT. Full variable domain (missing parts from reference TRBV13 and TRBJ2-3): AAGVIQSPRHLIKEKRETATLKCYPIPRHDTVYWYQQGPGQDPQFLISFYEKMQSDKGSIPDRFSAQQFSDYHSELNMSSLELGDSALYFCASRSMTSANTDTQYFGPGTRLTVL.